Each of the 19 T cell receptor beta chains below was sequenced from the same sample in a study of T cell changes during pregnancy in multiple sclerosis. Here immunoSEQ multiplex PCR was the method, and the copy in TCRdb shows in-frame clones only, minus some. The sample lists 60,000 or so clones; 80% to 90% were seen once. The specimen was peripheral blood, collected in the first trimester of pregnancy. The receptors were gathered from a female donor in good health, enrolled as a control in a pregnancy study.

This clone was recorded only once. The rearrangement joins TRBV27 to TRBJ2-3, with D possibly being TRBD1 (6 bases). Germline CDR1 MNHEY, CDR2 SMNVEV (reference sequence). The CDR3 has 19 residues. V shed 8 bases and J shed 1 base, with 28 bases lying between them. CDR3 in amino acids: CASVPPGRGGPGGTDTQYF. The CDR3 DNA is TGTGCCAGCGTACCGCCCGGACGTGGGGGCCCTGGGGGCACAGATACGCAGTATTTT.

This clone was counted a single time. The rearrangement joins TRBV21-1 to TRBJ2-1; the table assigns TRBD2, which was not confirmed against the DNA. TRBV21-1 is noted as a pseudogene. This CDR3 spans 16 amino acids. Here the CDR3 reads CASSKRGGTSGGEQFF. DNA of the CDR3: TGTGCCAGCAGCAAAAGGGGTGGGACTAGCGGCGGTGAGCAGTTCTTC.

The chain carries TRBV29-1 and TRBJ1-2; D may be TRBD1 (5 bases). The V end lost 6 bases, the J end lost 1 base, and 18 bases lay between the germline ends. There are 15 residues in the CDR3. Germline values: CDR1 SQVTM, CDR2 ANQGSEA. The CDR3 DNA reads as TGCAGCGTGGACCCTACAGGTTCTGATAACTATGGCTACACCTTC. As protein: CSVDPTGSDNYGYTF.

V gene TRBV4-2 combines with J gene TRBJ1-1; 11 nucleotides align to TRBD1. The J segment lost 4 bases and the V segment lost 4 bases, leaving 5 bases of the junction unmatched. The CDR3 is 15 amino acids. CDR1 is LGHNA, CDR2 YNFKEQ, per germline. The CDR3 nucleotides read TGTGCCAGCAGCCCCGGACAGGGGGCGGCCACTGAAGCTTTCTTT. This gives the protein CASSPGQGAATEAFF.

The V and J genes are TRBV5-4 and TRBJ2-1; 8 bases are a match to TRBD2. V was clipped by 1 base and J by 2 bases; unmatched bases: 5. The length of the CDR3 is 16 residues. CDR1 SGHNT and CDR2 YYREEE come from the germline V gene (reference sequence). In nucleotides, the CDR3 is TGTGCCAGCAGCTTGACTAGCGGCTTTACCTACAATGAGCAGTTCTTC. This sequence encodes CASSLTSGFTYNEQFF.

The gene calls are TRBV12-5 and TRBJ2-3, with TRBD2 identical over 10 bases. The CDR3 length is 22 residues. The V and J ends lost 0 bases and 4 bases, in that order; junction bases with no gene match: 22. CDR1 is LGHNT, CDR2 FRNRAP, per germline. The CDR3 here is CASGLVDRLRLAGLSGADTQYF. Here the CDR3 DNA reads TGTGCTAGTGGTTTGGTGGACAGACTTAGACTAGCGGGCCTCTCGGGGGCAGATACGCAGTATTTT.

This clone is a singleton in its sample. The CDR3 DNA reads TGTGCCCTATTGGTTCAGGCCCGAGGGACCTTC. The encoded protein is CALLVQARGTF. V gene TRBV30 combines with J gene TRBJ1-2; D gene ambiguous. Germline CDR1 is GTSNPN and CDR2 is SVGIG (reference sequence). This CDR3 spans 11 amino acids. Between the trimmed V and J ends, which lost 8 bases and 14 bases, there was a span of 21 bases.

This clone appeared a single time. The rearrangement links TRBV11-2 to TRBJ2-7; 7 bases agree with TRBD2. The germline CDR1 and CDR2 sequences are SGHAT and FQNNGV. Trimming took 4 bases from V and 0 from J; bases not matched to a gene: 12. The CDR3 spans 17 residues. The CDR3 is CASSSGKRGESSYEQYF. CDR3 nucleotides: TGTGCCAGCAGCTCAGGGAAGCGGGGCGAGAGCTCCTACGAGCAGTACTTC.

The chain recombines TRBV30 with TRBJ1-2; D is ambiguous. The CDR3 has 13 residues. Germline CDR1 reads GTSNPN; CDR2 reads SVGIG (reference sequence). The V gene lost 3 bases and the J gene lost 4 bases, with 12 bases spanning the gap. CDR3 residues: CAWSPGSLYGYTF. Written as DNA, the CDR3 is TGTGCCTGGAGCCCAGGATCACTCTATGGCTACACCTTC.

The V gene is TRBV7-3, the J gene TRBJ2-1; tentative D call: TRBD2 (5 bases). The V end was cut by 4 bases, the J end by 8 bases, with 12 bases between. Per germline, CDR1 SGHTA and CDR2 FQGTGA. This CDR3 region has 13 residues. The CDR3 DNA sequence: TGTGCCAGCAGCTCCTCCCCCGGGGATGAGCAGTTCTTC. This encodes CASSSSPGDEQFF.

This clone appeared a single time. The V and J genes are TRBV27 and TRBJ2-1; D possibly corresponds to TRBD2 (6 bases). The CDR3 length is 15 residues. Germline-derived CDR1 and CDR2 are MNHEY and SMNVEV (reference sequence). V lost 5 bases and J lost 0, with 11 bases in between. The DNA of the CDR3 is TGTGCCAGCAGTGGGAGGTTGAGCTCCTACAATGAGCAGTTCTTC. Amino acid sequence: CASSGRLSSYNEQFF.

J is TRBJ1-3 and V is TRBV10-3, with D unresolved. Trimming stripped 4 bases from V and 0 bases from J, with 16 bases between. Germline V CDR1 and CDR2: ENHRY, SYGVKD. The CDR3 is 17 amino acids. The CDR3 nucleotides are TGTGCCATCAGTGTCGGAAGCGTGGGTTACTCTGGAAACACCATATATTTT. Its protein product is CAISVGSVGYSGNTIYF.

V gene TRBV25-1 combines with J gene TRBJ1-1, with 8 bases aligning to TRBD1. Germline V gene data show CDR1 as MGHDK and CDR2 as SYGVNS. The CDR3 totals 15 residues. Germline trimming cut 4 bases from V and 5 bases from J; bases unmatched to any gene: 9. The CDR3 coding sequence is TGTGCCAGCAGTGGATTCGGACAGGGATTAACTGAAGCTTTCTTT. The encoded protein is CASSGFGQGLTEAFF.

The genes are TRBV4-1 and TRBJ1-2, with TRBD1 identical over 8 bases. The CDR3 has 13 residues. J gave up 9 bases and V 5 bases, and 8 bases lay outside the gene matches. Germline V gene lookup returns CDR1 MGHRA and CDR2 YSYEKL. This CDR3 is CASSSGQGSRYTF. For the CDR3, the DNA is TGCGCCAGCAGCTCTGGACAGGGAAGTCGCTACACCTTC.

V is TRBV19 and J is TRBJ1-1; D possibly corresponds to TRBD1 (5 bases). V lost 1 base and J lost 0, with 24 bases in between. Germline V CDR1 and CDR2: LNHDA, SQIVND (reference sequence). The CDR3 extends over 20 amino acids. Here the CDR3 DNA reads TGTGCCAGTAGTATAGGTGGCGGAGGGGTAGTGAGGGGCATGAACACTGAAGCTTTCTTT. Its translation is CASSIGGGGVVRGMNTEAFF. Full variable domain (rest looked up from reference TRBV19 and TRBJ1-1): DGGITQSPKYLFRKEGQNVTLSCEQNLNHDAMYWYRQDPGQGLRLIYYSQIVNDFQKGDIAEGYSVSREKKESFPLTVTSAQKNPTAFYLCASSIGGGGVVRGMNTEAFFGQGTRLTVV.

This chain connects TRBV4-3 to TRBJ2-2, with D unclear. The CDR3 has 16 amino acids. The ends were cut back, 1 base at V and 0 bases at J, with 9 bases in the middle. CDR1 is LGHNA, CDR2 YSLEER, per germline. The DNA for the CDR3 is TGCGCCAGCAGCCAAGTTAGCCCGTCGAACACCGGGGAGCTGTTTTTT. Its translation: CASSQVSPSNTGELFF.

The table lists this clone with a count of one. Here the CDR3 reads CASSFSGGNSPLHF. In nucleotides, the CDR3 is TGTGCCAGCAGCTTCTCCGGGGGGAATTCACCCCTCCACTTT. The chain joins TRBV7-8 to TRBJ1-6; maybe TRBD1 (5 bases). The V end lost 3 bases, the J end lost 7 bases, and 10 bases lay between the germline ends. This CDR3 comprises 14 residues. CDR1 SGHVS and CDR2 FQNEAQ come from the germline V gene.

J is TRBJ1-1 and V is TRBV14; TRBD1 might be the D (5 bases). Per germline, CDR1 SGHDN and CDR2 FVKESK. V dropped 1 base and J dropped 1 base, with 10 bases sitting between them. This CDR3 contains 15 residues. CDR3 loop: CASSQVGVWNTEAFF. The CDR3 nucleotides are TGTGCCAGCAGCCAAGTAGGGGTGTGGAACACTGAAGCTTTCTTT.

The rearrangement uses TRBV2 and TRBJ2-5, with 9 bases that match TRBD1. Germline assignment: CDR1 SNHLY and CDR2 FYNNEI. The V segment lost 6 bases and the J segment 5 bases; nucleotides outside the gene matches: 10. This CDR3 comprises 15 residues. CDR3 sequence reads: CASRAGTGKFETQYF. In DNA form, the CDR3 reads TGTGCCAGCAGAGCAGGGACAGGGAAATTCGAGACCCAGTACTTC. Full variable domain (outside the CDR3, taken from reference TRBV2 and TRBJ2-5): EPEVTQTPSHQVTQMGQEVILRCVPISNHLYFYWYRQILGQKVEFLVSFYNNEISEKSEIFDDQFSVERPDGSNFTLKIRSTKLEDSAMYFCASRAGTGKFETQYFGPGTRLLVL.